The TCR beta chain described here comes from a study of OX40 agonist ivuxolimab in advanced cancers. At the level of the study: Patients were treated with intravenous ivuxolimab, dosed at 0.01 to 10 mg/kg and infused every 2 weeks. Having had anti-PD-1, anti-PD-L1 or anti-CTLA-4 therapy before was allowed, and under 50% had some.

The protocol was immunoSEQ multiplex PCR, while the TCRdb copy is restricted to in-frame clones and leaves out a portion. The sample records roughly 75,000 clones, 86% being singletons. On this clone: Its specificity is unknown.

J gave up 8 bases and V 5 bases, and 16 bases lay outside the gene matches. This CDR3 comprises 16 residues. CDR1 is MDHEN and CDR2 is SYDVKM in the germline V gene. Study-wide results and limits: Among the lowest peripheral clonal expansion occurred in 0.1-3.0 mg/kg partial responders. Clonal expansion from baseline to week 6 occurred in both CD4+ and CD8+ T cells.

The sequence derives from an adult with an advanced solid tumor such as melanoma, head and neck, liver or kidney cancer. The chain couples TRBV28 to TRBJ1-2; TRBD1 aligns across 8 bases. The sample consisted of CD4+ or CD8+ T cells sorted from blood, taken in a trial of the OX40 agonist ivuxolimab. CDR3 residues: CASSPPGTGARKGYTF. CDR3 DNA: TGTGCCAGCAGTCCGCCCGGGACAGGAGCCCGGAAGGGCTACACCTTC.